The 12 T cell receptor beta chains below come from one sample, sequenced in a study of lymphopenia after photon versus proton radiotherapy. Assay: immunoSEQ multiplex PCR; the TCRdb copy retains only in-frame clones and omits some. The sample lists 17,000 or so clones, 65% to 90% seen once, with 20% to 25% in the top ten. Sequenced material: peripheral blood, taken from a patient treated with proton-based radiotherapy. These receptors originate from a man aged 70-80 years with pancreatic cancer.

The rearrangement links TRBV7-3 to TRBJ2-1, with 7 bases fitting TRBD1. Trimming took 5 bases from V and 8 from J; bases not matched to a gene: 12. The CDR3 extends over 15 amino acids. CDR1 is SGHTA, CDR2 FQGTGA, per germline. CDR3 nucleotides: TGTGCCAGCAGCAGCCAGGGACAGCCGGGCCATGAGCAGTTCTTC. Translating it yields CASSSQGQPGHEQFF.

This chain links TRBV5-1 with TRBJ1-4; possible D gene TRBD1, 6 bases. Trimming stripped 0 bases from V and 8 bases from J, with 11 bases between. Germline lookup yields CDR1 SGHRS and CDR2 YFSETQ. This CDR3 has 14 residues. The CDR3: CASSLAGGREKLFF. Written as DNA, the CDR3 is TGCGCCAGCAGCTTGGCTGGGGGGCGGGAAAAACTGTTTTTT.

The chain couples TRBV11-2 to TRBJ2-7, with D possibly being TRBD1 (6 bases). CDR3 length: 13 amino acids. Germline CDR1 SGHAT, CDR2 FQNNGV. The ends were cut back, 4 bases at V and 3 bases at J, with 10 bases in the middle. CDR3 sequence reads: CASSWGPSYEQYF. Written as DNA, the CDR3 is TGTGCCAGCAGCTGGGGGCCGAGCTACGAGCAGTACTTC.

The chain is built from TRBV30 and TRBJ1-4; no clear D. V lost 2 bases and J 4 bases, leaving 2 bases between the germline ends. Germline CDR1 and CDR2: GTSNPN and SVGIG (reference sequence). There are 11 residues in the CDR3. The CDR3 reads CAWSLNEKLFF. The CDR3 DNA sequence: TGTGCCTGGAGTCTTAATGAAAAACTGTTTTTT.

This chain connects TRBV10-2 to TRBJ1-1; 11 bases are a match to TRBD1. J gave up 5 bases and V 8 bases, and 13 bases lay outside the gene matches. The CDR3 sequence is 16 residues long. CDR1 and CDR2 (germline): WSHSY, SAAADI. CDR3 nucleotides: TGCGCCAGCGCGGACAGGGGGCGCGGTATGAGAACTGAAGCTTTCTTT. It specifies CASADRGRGMRTEAFF.

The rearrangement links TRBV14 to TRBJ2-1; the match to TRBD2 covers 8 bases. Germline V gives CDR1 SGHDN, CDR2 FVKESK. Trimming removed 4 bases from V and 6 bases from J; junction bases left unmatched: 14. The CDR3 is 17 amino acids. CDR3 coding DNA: TGTGCCAGCAGCCCCAGGTGGGGAGCGGGAGCACGCAATGAGCAGTTCTTC. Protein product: CASSPRWGAGARNEQFF. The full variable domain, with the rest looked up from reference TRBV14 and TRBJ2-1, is EAGVTQFPSHSVIEKGQTVTLRCDPISGHDNLYWYRRVMGKEIKFLLHFVKESKQDESGMPNNRFLAERTGGTYSTLKVQPAELEDSGVYFCASSPRWGAGARNEQFFGPGTRLTVL.

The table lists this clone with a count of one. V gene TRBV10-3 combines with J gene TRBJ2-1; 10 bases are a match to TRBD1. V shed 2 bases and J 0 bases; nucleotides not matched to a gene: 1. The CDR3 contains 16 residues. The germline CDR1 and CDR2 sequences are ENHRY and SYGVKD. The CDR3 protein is CAISERTGGSYNEQFF. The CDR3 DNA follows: TGTGCCATCAGTGAGCGGACAGGGGGCTCCTACAATGAGCAGTTCTTC.

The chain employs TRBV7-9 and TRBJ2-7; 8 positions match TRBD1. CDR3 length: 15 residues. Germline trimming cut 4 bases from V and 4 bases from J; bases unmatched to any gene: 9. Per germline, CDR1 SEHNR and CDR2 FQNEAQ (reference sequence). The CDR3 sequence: CASSSTGTGNYEQYF. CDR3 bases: TGTGCCAGCAGCTCTACCGGGACAGGTAATTACGAGCAGTACTTC.

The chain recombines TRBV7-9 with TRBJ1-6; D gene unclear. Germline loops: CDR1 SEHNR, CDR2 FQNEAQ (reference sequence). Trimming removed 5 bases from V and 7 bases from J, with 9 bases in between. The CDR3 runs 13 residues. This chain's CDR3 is CASSLEGNSPLHF. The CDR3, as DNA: TGTGCCAGCAGCCTAGAGGGAAATTCACCCCTCCACTTT.

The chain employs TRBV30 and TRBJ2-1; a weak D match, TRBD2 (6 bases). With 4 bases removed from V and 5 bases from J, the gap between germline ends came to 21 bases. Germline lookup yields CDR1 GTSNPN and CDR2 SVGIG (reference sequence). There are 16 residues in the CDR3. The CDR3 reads CAWTLRGAGLNNEQFF. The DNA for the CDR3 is TGTGCCTGGACCTTAAGGGGCGCGGGACTCAACAATGAGCAGTTCTTC.

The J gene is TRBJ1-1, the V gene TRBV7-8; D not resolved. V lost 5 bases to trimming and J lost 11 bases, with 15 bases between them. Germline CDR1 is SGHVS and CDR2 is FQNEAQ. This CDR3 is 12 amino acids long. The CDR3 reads CASSPEEVFAFF. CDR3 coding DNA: TGTGCCAGCAGCCCCGAGGAGGTTTTCGCTTTCTTT.

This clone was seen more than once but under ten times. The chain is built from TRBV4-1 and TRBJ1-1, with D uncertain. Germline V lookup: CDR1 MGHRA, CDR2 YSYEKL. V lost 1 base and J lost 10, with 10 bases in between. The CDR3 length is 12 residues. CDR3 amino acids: CASSQAARGAFF. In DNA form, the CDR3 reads TGCGCCAGCAGCCAAGCGGCCCGAGGAGCTTTCTTT.